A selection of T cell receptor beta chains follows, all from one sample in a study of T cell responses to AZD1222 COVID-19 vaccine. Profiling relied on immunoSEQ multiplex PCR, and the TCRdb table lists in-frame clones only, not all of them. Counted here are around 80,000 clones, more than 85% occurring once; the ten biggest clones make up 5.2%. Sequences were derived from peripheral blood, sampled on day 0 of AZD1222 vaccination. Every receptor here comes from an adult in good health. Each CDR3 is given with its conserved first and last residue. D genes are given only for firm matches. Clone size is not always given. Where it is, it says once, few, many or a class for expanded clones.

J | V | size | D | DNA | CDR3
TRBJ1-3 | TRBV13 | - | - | TGTGCCAGCAGCTTAGGATTACGGGGTAAAGGAAACACCATATATTTT | CASSLGLRGKGNTIYF
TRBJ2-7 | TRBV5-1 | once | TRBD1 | TGCGCCAGCAGCTTGGGGAGCGTTGCGACAGGGCGTAATTTCTACGAGCAGTACTTC | CASSLGSVATGRNFYEQYF
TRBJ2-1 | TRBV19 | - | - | TGTGCCAGTAGTATGTCGGGGAGGAATGAGCAGTTCTTC | CASSMSGRNEQFF
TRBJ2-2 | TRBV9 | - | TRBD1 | TGTGCCAGCAGCGTAGCTACAGGGGGCAAGGTCGGGGAGCTGTTTTTT | CASSVATGGKVGELFF
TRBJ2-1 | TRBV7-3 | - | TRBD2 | TGTGCCAGCAGCCACCGTGGGGCTAGCGGACATGAGCAGTTCTTC | CASSHRGASGHEQFF
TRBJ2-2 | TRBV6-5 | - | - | TGTGCCAGCAGAGGAACAGGGTCCGGGGAGCTGTTTTTT | CASRGTGSGELFF
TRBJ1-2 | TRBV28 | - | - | TGTGCCAGCAGTTTCCGAGCGGGCGATGGCTACACCTTC | CASSFRAGDGYTF
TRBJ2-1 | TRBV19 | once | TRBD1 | TGTGCCAGTAGTCTGACAGGGGGGCTTGTAAATGAGCAGTTCTTC | CASSLTGGLVNEQFF
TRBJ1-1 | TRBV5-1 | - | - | TGCGCCAGCAGCTTGGCCGAGAAAATGAACACTGAAGCTTTCTTT | CASSLAEKMNTEAFF
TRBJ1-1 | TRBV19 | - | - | TGTGCCAGTAGTATTGGCAGCTTGACAGCTTTCTTT | CASSIGSLTAFF
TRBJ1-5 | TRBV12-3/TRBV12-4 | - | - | TGTGCCAGCACCCAGTGGCCGAATCAGCCCCAGCATTTT | CASTQWPNQPQHF
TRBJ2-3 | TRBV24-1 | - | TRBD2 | TGTGCCACCAGTGATCCCGGGGGGGCTAAGGGCACAGATACGCAGTATTTT | CATSDPGGAKGTDTQYF
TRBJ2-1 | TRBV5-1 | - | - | TGCGCCAGCAGCTTGGCGAGGACGCTAGAGCAGTTCTTC | CASSLARTLEQFF
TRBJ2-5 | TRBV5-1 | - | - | TGCGCCAGCTCGGGGGACCAAGAGACCCAGTACTTC | CASSGDQETQYF
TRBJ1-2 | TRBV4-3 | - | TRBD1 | TGCGCCAGCAGCCAAGGGACAGGGCGCCATGGCTACACCTTC | CASSQGTGRHGYTF
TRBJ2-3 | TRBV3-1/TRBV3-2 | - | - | TGTGCCAGCAGCCAGGACCTAGGCTACACAGATACGCAGTATTTT | CASSQDLGYTDTQYF
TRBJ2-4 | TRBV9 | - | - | TGTGCCAGCAGCGTAGTCGGACAAGCTGACATTCAGTACTTC | CASSVVGQADIQYF
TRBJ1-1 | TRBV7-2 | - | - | TGTGCCAGCAGCGGACGACAGGATTGGACTGAAGCTTTCTTT | CASSGRQDWTEAFF
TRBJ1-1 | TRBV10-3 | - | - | TGTGCCATCAGTGAGTTCGGGAGCAACACTGAAGCTTTCTTT | CAISEFGSNTEAFF
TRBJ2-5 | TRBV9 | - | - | TGTGCCAGCAGCGTAGGAGGCTGGCAAGAGACCCAGTACTTC | CASSVGGWQETQYF
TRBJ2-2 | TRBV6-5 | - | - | TGTGCCACCCATGACCATACGAACACCGGGGAGCTGTTTTTT | CATHDHTNTGELFF
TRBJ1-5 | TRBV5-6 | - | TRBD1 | TGTGCCAGCAGCTTGGGACAGGGAGGCGGCAATCAGCCCCAGCATTTT | CASSLGQGGGNQPQHF
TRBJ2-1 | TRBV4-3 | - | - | TGCGCCAGCAGCCAAGAAGGGGGCAATGAGCAGTTCTTC | CASSQEGGNEQFF
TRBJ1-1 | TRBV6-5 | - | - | TGTGCCAGCAGTACAGGGTCGGGGATGAACACTGAAGCTTTCTTT | CASSTGSGMNTEAFF
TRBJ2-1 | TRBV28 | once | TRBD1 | TGTGCCAGCAGTCCGACCGGGACAGGCATAAATGAGCAGTTCTTC | CASSPTGTGINEQFF